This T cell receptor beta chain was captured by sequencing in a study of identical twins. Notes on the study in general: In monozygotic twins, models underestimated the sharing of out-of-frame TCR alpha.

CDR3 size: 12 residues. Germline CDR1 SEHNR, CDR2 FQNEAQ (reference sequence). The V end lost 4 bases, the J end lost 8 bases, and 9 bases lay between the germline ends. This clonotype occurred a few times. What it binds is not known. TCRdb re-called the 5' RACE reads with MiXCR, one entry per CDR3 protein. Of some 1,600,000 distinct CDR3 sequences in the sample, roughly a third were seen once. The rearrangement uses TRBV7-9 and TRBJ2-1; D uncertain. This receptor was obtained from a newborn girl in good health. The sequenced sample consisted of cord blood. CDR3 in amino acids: CASSSWFDEQFF. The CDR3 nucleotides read TGTGCCAGCAGCTCATGGTTCGATGAGCAGTTCTTC. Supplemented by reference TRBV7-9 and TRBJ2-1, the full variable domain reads DTGVSQNPRHKITKRGQNVTFRCDPISEHNRLYWYRQTLGQGPEFLTYFQNEAQLEKSRLLSDRFSAERPKGSFSTLEIQRTEQGDSAMYLCASSSWFDEQFFGPGTRLTVL.